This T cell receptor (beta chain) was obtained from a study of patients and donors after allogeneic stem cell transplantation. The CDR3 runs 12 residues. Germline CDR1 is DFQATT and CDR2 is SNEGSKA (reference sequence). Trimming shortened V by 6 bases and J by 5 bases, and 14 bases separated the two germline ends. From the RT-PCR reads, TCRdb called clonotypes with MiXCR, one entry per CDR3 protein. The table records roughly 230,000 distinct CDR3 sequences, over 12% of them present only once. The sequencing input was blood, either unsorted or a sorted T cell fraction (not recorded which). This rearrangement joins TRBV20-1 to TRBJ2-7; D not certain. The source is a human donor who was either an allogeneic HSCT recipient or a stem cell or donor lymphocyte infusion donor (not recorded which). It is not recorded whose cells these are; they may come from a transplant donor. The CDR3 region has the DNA TGCAGTGCAAAACGGAGTTTGAACGAGCAGTACTTC. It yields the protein CSAKRSLNEQYF.